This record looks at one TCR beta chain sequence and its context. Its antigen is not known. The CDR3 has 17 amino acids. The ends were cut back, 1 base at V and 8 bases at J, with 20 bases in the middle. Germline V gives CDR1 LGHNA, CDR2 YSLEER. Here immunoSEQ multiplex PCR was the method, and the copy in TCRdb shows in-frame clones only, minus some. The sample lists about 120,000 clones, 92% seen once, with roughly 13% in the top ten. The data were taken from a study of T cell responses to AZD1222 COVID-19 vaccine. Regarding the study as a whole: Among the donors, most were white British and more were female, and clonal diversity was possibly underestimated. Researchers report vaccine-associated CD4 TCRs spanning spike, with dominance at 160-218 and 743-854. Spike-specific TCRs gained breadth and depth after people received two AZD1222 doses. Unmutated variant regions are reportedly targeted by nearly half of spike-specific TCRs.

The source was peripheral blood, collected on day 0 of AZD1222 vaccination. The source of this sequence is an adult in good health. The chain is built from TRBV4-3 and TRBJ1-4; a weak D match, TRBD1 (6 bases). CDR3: CASSQGIPERRGEKLFF. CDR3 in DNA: TGCGCCAGCAGCCAAGGAATCCCCGAACGGAGGGGGGAAAAACTGTTTTTT.